This TCR beta chain was sequenced for a study of blood T cell repertoires in COVID-19. Study-level background: Collection of acute and convalescent COVID-19 samples took place in the United States, Italy and Spain.

Original handling: Researchers report that nucleated cell counts were estimated from reference gene primer amplification. TCRdb's table, derived via immunoSEQ multiplex PCR, lists solely in-frame clones and lacks some. Clone size and the V and J calls come from that table; the DNA yielded D and trimming. The sample holds approximately 30,000 clones, over 75% seen once. The sequenced sample was peripheral blood. The source is an older man with active COVID-19.

The CDR3 region is CASSDSRGSAGGPYEQYF. The DNA for the CDR3 is TGTGCCAGCAGTGACTCCAGGGGCTCAGCGGGGGGGCCTTACGAGCAGTACTTC. This chain connects TRBV6-4 to TRBJ2-7; 10 nucleotides match TRBD2. From germline, CDR1 is MRHNA and CDR2 SNTAGT. CDR3 length equals 18 residues. V dropped 0 bases and J dropped 4; count of bases not matched to a gene: 12.